This T cell receptor (beta chain) comes out of a study of post-analysis software for immune sequencing data. Study-level background: Several disease courses (relapsing-remitting, secondary progressive and progressive-relapsing) of multiple sclerosis were included. Overall study findings and caveats: Versus controls, multiple sclerosis patients showed significantly lower diversity (normalized Chao1). The authors found that F measure strongly co-clustered same-batch samples.

Unique molecular identifiers tagged the TCR beta cDNA libraries. Input amounts of 1 to 10 million T cells were used. These gave 500,000 or so cDNA molecules, so each molecule approximated one T cell. TCRdb reprocessed the PCR reads with MiXCR, giving one entry per CDR3 protein. The sample has roughly 870,000 distinct CDR3 sequences, approximately 53% seen once; the top ten hold roughly 4.4%. This clonotype was seen more than once but under ten times. What it binds is not known. The source is a girl between 10 and 17 years old with multiple sclerosis. Input material: blood.

CDR3 loop: CASSLPGLRDGYTF. CDR3 DNA: TGTGCCAGCAGTTTACCCGGGCTCCGCGATGGCTACACCTTC. The chain has TRBV12-3 or TRBV12-4 and TRBJ1-2; D not certain. The CDR3 has 14 amino acids. V was pared by 2 bases and J by 6 bases, with 13 bases between.